The clone carrying this T cell receptor (beta chain) was detected a few times. Its matching antigen is unknown. The protocol was immunoSEQ multiplex PCR, while the TCRdb copy is restricted to in-frame clones and leaves out a portion. The sample lists 4,500 to 6,000 clones; about two thirds were seen once. V lost 3 bases to trimming and J lost 0 bases; unmatched junction nucleotides: 2. This CDR3 comprises 14 residues. Germline V gives CDR1 LGHNA, CDR2 YSLEER. This specimen comes from a study of T cells after posttransplantation cyclophosphamide. The related graft donor's blood sample was taken on the day of bone marrow donation. Study-level results: Later post-transplant blood repertoires were often dominated by donor CD8+ memory clones. Tissue-infiltrating T cells from skin or gut overlapped little with blood T cells.

The TCR sequence derives from a woman aged 55-70 years in good health, CMV-negative, and a related stem cell transplant donor. The V call is TRBV4-3, the J call TRBJ2-7; 7 positions agree with TRBD2. Sequenced material: memory CD8+ T cells sorted from blood. The CDR3 DNA follows: TGCGCCAGCAGCCAGGGAGGGAGCTCCTACGAGCAGTACTTC. Protein product: CASSQGGSSYEQYF.